The entry below gives a single T cell receptor beta chain sequence along with its context. Its specificity is unknown. This entry belongs to a study of identifying expanded T cells in peripheral blood. Study results and limitations: Clone count variance between approximately two-week samples rose with total template count.

Libraries were prepared by immunoSEQ multiplex PCR; TCRdb keeps only in-frame clonotypes and omits some of them. The sample consists of 90,000 to 100,000 clones, around nine tenths of them appearing once. There are 14 residues in the CDR3. Trimming took 3 bases from V and 3 from J, leaving 9 bases between them. CDR1 LNHDA and CDR2 SQIVND come from the germline V gene (reference sequence). The sequencing input was blood. The chain employs TRBV19 and TRBJ1-5; no clear D gene. The clonotype originates from a person aged 18 to 70 in good health. In DNA form, the CDR3 reads TGTGCCAGTAGTATGCAAGGTTTCAATCAGCCCCAGCATTTT. As protein: CASSMQGFNQPQHF.